This paragraph covers one T cell receptor (beta chain) sequence. The target antigen is unknown. Germline is not matched at one junction end, which may reflect a read error. These data originate in a study of naive and memory T cell subsets. Overall study findings and caveats: Over 85% of naive TCR sequences appeared only once, unlike memory subsets.

Two oligonucleotides, mixed equimolar, formed the beta constant-region primer covering TRBC1 and TRBC2. Each CDR3 protein gets one entry after TCRdb re-called the UMI-ligation and nested PCR reads with MiXCR. The table lists 89,000 or so distinct CDR3 sequences, around 13% of them singletons. The CDR3 spans 12 residues. Per germline, CDR1 MDHEN and CDR2 SYDVKM. Sequenced material: central memory CD4+ T cells from blood. The rearrangement joins TRBV28 to TRBJ2-1, with a possible D match to TRBD2 (5 bases). The sequence came from a human donor in good health. The CDR3 here is CASSSLRASKSF. In DNA form, the CDR3 reads TGTGCCAGCAGTTCCTTACGGGCTAGCAAATCTTTC.